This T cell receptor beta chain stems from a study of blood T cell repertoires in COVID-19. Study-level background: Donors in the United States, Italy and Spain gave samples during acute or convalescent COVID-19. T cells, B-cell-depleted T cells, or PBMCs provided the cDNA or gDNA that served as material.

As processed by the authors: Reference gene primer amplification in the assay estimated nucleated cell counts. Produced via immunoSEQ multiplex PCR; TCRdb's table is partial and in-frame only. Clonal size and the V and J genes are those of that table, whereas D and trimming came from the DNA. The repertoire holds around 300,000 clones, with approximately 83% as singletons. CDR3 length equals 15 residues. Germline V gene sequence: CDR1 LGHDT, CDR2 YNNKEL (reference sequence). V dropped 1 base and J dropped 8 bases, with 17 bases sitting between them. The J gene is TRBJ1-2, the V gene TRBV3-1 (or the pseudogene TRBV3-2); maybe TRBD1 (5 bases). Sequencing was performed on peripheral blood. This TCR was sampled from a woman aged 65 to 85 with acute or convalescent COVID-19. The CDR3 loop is CASSQAQGLTGGYTF. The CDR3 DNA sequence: TGTGCCAGCAGCCAAGCCCAGGGATTGACGGGCGGCTACACCTTC.